This T cell receptor (beta chain) came from a study of shared clonotypes between healthy human individuals. The germline V gene encodes CDR1 SNHLY and CDR2 FYNNEI. J gave up 8 bases and V 7 bases, and 9 bases lay outside the gene matches. The CDR3 extends over 14 amino acids. Clones were read by immunoSEQ multiplex PCR, and TCRdb kept only the in-frame ones, dropping some. The table has roughly 1,500,000 clones, 95% to 99% seen once. The clonotype was recovered from a man under 40 in good health. V and J are TRBV2 and TRBJ2-2; 8 bases are shared with TRBD2. The sequencing sample was made of naive CD4+ T cells sorted from blood. Indicated subset: CD45RA+ positively selected. This CDR3 reads CASIRAGVVGELFF. The CDR3, as DNA: TGTGCCAGCATCCGAGCGGGAGTTGTAGGGGAGCTGTTTTTT. The full variable domain, completed using reference TRBV2 and TRBJ2-2, is EPEVTQTPSHQVTQMGQEVILRCVPISNHLYFYWYRQILGQKVEFLVSFYNNEISEKSEIFDDQFSVERPDGSNFTLKIRSTKLEDSAMYFCASIRAGVVGELFFGEGSRLTVL.